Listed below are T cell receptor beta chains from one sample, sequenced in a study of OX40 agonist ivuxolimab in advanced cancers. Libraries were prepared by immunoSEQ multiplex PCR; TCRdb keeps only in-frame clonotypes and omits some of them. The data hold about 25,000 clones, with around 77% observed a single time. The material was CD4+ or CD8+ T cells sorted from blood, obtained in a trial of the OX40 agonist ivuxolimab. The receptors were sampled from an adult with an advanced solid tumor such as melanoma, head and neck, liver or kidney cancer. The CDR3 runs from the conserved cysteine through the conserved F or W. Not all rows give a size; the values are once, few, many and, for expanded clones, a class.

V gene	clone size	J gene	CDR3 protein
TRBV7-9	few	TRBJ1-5	CASGSEFLQPQHF
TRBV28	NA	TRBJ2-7	CASSLQGRRSEF
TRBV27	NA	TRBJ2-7	CASSRTGGTYEQYF
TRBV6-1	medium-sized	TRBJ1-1	CASRANKVPNTEAFF
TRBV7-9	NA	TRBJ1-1	CASSRSQVSTEAFF
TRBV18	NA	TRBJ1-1	CASSPRVQDNTEAFF
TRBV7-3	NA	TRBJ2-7	CASSFTQGADLSF
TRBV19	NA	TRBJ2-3	CASSMTGDADTQYF
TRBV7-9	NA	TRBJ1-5	CATINGPGDDEPQHF
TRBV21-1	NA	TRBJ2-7	CASSKQGEVRGPESSYEQYF
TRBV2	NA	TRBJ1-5	CASSETSGGVQPQHF
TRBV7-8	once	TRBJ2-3	CASSRYDPTKGDTQYF
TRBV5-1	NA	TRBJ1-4	CASSLRQGYNEKLFF
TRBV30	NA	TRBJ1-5	CAWSVRGGGANQPQHF
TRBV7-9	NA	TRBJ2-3	CASSSRDRDTQYF
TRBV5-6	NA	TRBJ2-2	CASSSTGTGRPGELFF
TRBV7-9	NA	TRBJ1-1	CAIWWGDTEAFF
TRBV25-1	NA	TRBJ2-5	CASSVGGARETQYF
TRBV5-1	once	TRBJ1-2	CASSLEEGTGYGYTF
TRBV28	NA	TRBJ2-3	CASSLGLRETDTQYF
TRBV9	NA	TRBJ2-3	CASREDSGEITDTQYF
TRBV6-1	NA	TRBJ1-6	CASSEKEAATGSPLHF
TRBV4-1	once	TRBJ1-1	CVSSLTIPMNTEAFF
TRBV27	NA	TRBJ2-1	CASSFLGIYNEQFF
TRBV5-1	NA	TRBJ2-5	CASSLGGPEETQYF
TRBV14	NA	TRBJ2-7	CASSQYGQGYYEQYF
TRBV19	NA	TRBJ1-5	CASSIGGQDQPQHF
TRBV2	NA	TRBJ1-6	CASRVSQDRVVASSYNSPLHF
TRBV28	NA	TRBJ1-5	CASSREVGQPQHF
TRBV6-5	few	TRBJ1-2	CASSYSFSLDGYTF
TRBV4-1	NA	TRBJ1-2	CASSHGDRGSGYGYTF